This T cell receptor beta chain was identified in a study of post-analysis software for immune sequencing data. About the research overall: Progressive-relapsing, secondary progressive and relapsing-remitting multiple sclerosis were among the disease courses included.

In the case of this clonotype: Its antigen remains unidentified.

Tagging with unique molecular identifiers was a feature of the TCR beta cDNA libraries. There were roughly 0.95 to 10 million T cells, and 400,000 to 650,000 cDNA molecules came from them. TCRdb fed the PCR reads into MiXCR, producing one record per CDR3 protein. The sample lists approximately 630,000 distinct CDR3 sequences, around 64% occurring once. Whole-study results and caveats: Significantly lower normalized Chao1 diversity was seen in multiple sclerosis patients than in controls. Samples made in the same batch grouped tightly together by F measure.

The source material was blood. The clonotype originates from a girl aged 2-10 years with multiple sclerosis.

The CDR3 DNA follows: TGTGCCAGCACCAGTAGCGGGACTTACGAGCAGTACTTC. Its translation is CASTSSGTYEQYF. The rearrangement joins TRBV12-3 or TRBV12-4 to TRBJ2-7; 8 bases align to TRBD2. The CDR3 has 13 amino acids. The trim removed 7 bases at V and 4 bases at J, leaving 6 bases unmatched.